Listed below are T cell receptor beta chains from one sample, sequenced in a study of circulating CD8 cells and anti-PD-1 response in melanoma. TCRdb itself ran the reads through MiXCR, one entry per CDR3 protein. Of roughly 500 distinct CDR3 sequences listed, around 5% are singletons. This specimen consisted of CD8+ T cells from PBMCs, obtained at baseline or after one month of anti-PD-1 therapy (not recorded which). These receptors were collected from a human donor with melanoma. CDR3s include the opening cysteine and the closing phenylalanine or tryptophan. The D gene is left open where the match is weak. Size tells how often a clone was seen (once, few, many) or the class of an expanded clone, and some rows leave it out.

d_gene: TRBD2
abundance: few
j_gene: TRBJ2-7
v_gene: TRBV20-1
CDR3nt: TGCAGTGCTAGAGGAAGTTCGCTAGCGGAGAGCTCCTACGAGCAGTACTTC
CDR3aa: CSARGSSLAESSYEQYF

d_gene: -
abundance: large
j_gene: TRBJ2-7
v_gene: TRBV27
CDR3nt: TGTGCCAGCAGTCCCGGAATCTCCTACGAGCAGTACTTC
CDR3aa: CASSPGISYEQYF

d_gene: -
abundance: large
j_gene: TRBJ2-7
v_gene: TRBV20-1
CDR3nt: TGCAGTGCTAGCCCCCGGGACTGGGGTGGGTACGAGCAGTACTTC
CDR3aa: CSASPRDWGGYEQYF

d_gene: TRBD2
abundance: large
j_gene: TRBJ2-7
v_gene: TRBV28
CDR3nt: TGTGCCAGCAGTCGAAGGACTAGTCCCTACGAGCAGTACTTC
CDR3aa: CASSRRTSPYEQYF

d_gene: -
abundance: -
j_gene: TRBJ1-2
v_gene: TRBV29-1
CDR3nt: TGCAGCGTCGAGACCCTTACAGGGAGCCTTTATGGCTACACCTTC
CDR3aa: CSVETLTGSLYGYTF

d_gene: -
abundance: medium-sized
j_gene: TRBJ1-1
v_gene: TRBV19
CDR3nt: TGTGCCAGTAGTATAGGGGGCTTTGAAGCTTTCTTT
CDR3aa: CASSIGGFEAFF

d_gene: TRBD2
abundance: medium-sized
j_gene: TRBJ2-7
v_gene: TRBV20-1
CDR3nt: TGCAGTGCTAGAGGGACTAGCGGGAGACATTTGCCCTTCTACGAGCAGTACTTC
CDR3aa: CSARGTSGRHLPFYEQYF

d_gene: TRBD1
abundance: large
j_gene: TRBJ1-2
v_gene: TRBV10-2
CDR3nt: TGCGCCAGCCGATCAGGGGGGGACCTCGATTCAGGCTACACCTTC
CDR3aa: CASRSGGDLDSGYTF

d_gene: -
abundance: medium-sized
j_gene: TRBJ1-4
v_gene: TRBV28
CDR3nt: TGTGCCAGCAGTTTCTTTGAAAAACTGTTTTTT
CDR3aa: CASSFFEKLFF

d_gene: TRBD1
abundance: medium-sized
j_gene: TRBJ1-2
v_gene: TRBV29-1
CDR3nt: TGCAGCGTTGAAGATGACAGGGACCCCTATGGCTACACCTTC
CDR3aa: CSVEDDRDPYGYTF

d_gene: TRBD2
abundance: medium-sized
j_gene: TRBJ2-1
v_gene: TRBV7-2
CDR3nt: TGTGCCAGCGGGGGACTAGCGGGTTACAATGAGCAGTTCTTC
CDR3aa: CASGGLAGYNEQFF

d_gene: TRBD2
abundance: large
j_gene: TRBJ2-1
v_gene: TRBV27
CDR3nt: TGTGCCAGCAGTATGGGACTAGCGGGCCCGTACAATGAGCAGTTCTTC
CDR3aa: CASSMGLAGPYNEQFF

d_gene: -
abundance: large
j_gene: TRBJ2-7
v_gene: TRBV20-1
CDR3nt: TGCAGTGCTCCGGAGGGGACCTTCTACGAGCAGTACTTC
CDR3aa: CSAPEGTFYEQYF

d_gene: TRBD2
abundance: medium-sized
j_gene: TRBJ2-1
v_gene: TRBV2
CDR3nt: TGTGCCAGCAGTGTGAAAGCGGGACGGGACGGGAGGGATGAGCAGTTCTTC
CDR3aa: CASSVKAGRDGRDEQFF

d_gene: -
abundance: medium-sized
j_gene: TRBJ2-3
v_gene: TRBV12-3/TRBV12-4
CDR3nt: TGTGCCAGCAGTTTGAACGGGCGACGGTTAGATACGCAGTATTTT
CDR3aa: CASSLNGRRLDTQYF

d_gene: -
abundance: few
j_gene: TRBJ2-3
v_gene: TRBV20-1
CDR3nt: TGCAGTGCTAGAGATTATGATACGCAGTATTTT
CDR3aa: CSARDYDTQYF

d_gene: -
abundance: medium-sized
j_gene: TRBJ1-1
v_gene: TRBV19
CDR3nt: TGTGCCAGTCACAAAGGGAGTTCGTACACTGAAGCTTTCTTT
CDR3aa: CASHKGSSYTEAFF

d_gene: TRBD2
abundance: medium-sized
j_gene: TRBJ2-1
v_gene: TRBV27
CDR3nt: TGTGCCAGCAGTTTATTGGGGCCGATAACTGGACTAGCGGGAGGGATTGAGCAGTTCTTC
CDR3aa: CASSLLGPITGLAGGIEQFF

d_gene: -
abundance: large
j_gene: TRBJ2-1
v_gene: TRBV12-3/TRBV12-4
CDR3nt: TGTGCCAGCAGCCCGGGACTCTCCTACAATGAGCAGTTCTTC
CDR3aa: CASSPGLSYNEQFF

d_gene: -
abundance: large
j_gene: TRBJ1-5
v_gene: TRBV24-1
CDR3nt: TGTGCCACCAGTGAAGGGGCCGATAGCAATCAGCCCCAGCATTTT
CDR3aa: CATSEGADSNQPQHF

d_gene: TRBD2
abundance: medium-sized
j_gene: TRBJ2-2
v_gene: TRBV28
CDR3nt: TGTGCCAGCAGTTGGCGAGGACTAGCGTCCGGGGAGCTGTTTTTT
CDR3aa: CASSWRGLASGELFF

d_gene: -
abundance: large
j_gene: TRBJ2-1
v_gene: TRBV28
CDR3nt: TGTGCCAGCGGTTCCCAAGAGGTAATTAGGTTCAATGAGCAGTTCTTC
CDR3aa: CASGSQEVIRFNEQFF

d_gene: TRBD2
abundance: large
j_gene: TRBJ2-1
v_gene: TRBV18
CDR3nt: TGTGCCAGCTCACCGGAACTAGCGGGAGGGGTCAATGAGCAGTTCTTC
CDR3aa: CASSPELAGGVNEQFF

d_gene: -
abundance: -
j_gene: TRBJ2-2
v_gene: TRBV9
CDR3nt: TGTGCCAGCAGCGTAGGGACCGCCTCCGGGGAGCTGTTTTTT
CDR3aa: CASSVGTASGELFF

d_gene: TRBD2
abundance: few
j_gene: TRBJ2-7
v_gene: TRBV13
CDR3nt: TGTGCCAGCAGCCCCGTAGGTAGCGGGATCTACGAGCAGTACTTC
CDR3aa: CASSPVGSGIYEQYF

d_gene: -
abundance: large
j_gene: TRBJ2-1
v_gene: TRBV25-1
CDR3nt: TGTGCCAGCAGTCAAGCGGGTGGATTGGTGGACGCCTACAATGAGCAGTTCTTC
CDR3aa: CASSQAGGLVDAYNEQFF

d_gene: TRBD1
abundance: large
j_gene: TRBJ2-7
v_gene: TRBV19
CDR3nt: TGTGCCAGTAGCCTCTCCGCCGGGACAGCCAGCTACGAGCAGTACTTC
CDR3aa: CASSLSAGTASYEQYF

d_gene: -
abundance: few
j_gene: TRBJ2-7
v_gene: TRBV5-6
CDR3nt: TGTGCCAGCAGCTTCAGAGTCCACGAGCAGTACTTC
CDR3aa: CASSFRVHEQYF

d_gene: -
abundance: large
j_gene: TRBJ2-1
v_gene: TRBV27
CDR3nt: TGTGCCAGCAGCCCATTAGCGGCCGGCAATGAGCAGTTCTTC
CDR3aa: CASSPLAAGNEQFF

d_gene: TRBD1
abundance: medium-sized
j_gene: TRBJ2-7
v_gene: TRBV20-1
CDR3nt: TGCAGTGCGGGGCGACAGGGGCTCTACGAGCAGTACTTC
CDR3aa: CSAGRQGLYEQYF

d_gene: -
abundance: medium-sized
j_gene: TRBJ1-2
v_gene: TRBV2
CDR3nt: TGTGCCAGCTGGGGATTTCCTGGGGAACTCGGCTATGGCTACACCTTC
CDR3aa: CASWGFPGELGYGYTF

d_gene: -
abundance: large
j_gene: TRBJ2-7
v_gene: TRBV27
CDR3nt: TGTGCCAGCAGCCCCCCCCGGGGAGCCCCCTACGAGCAGTACTTC
CDR3aa: CASSPPRGAPYEQYF

d_gene: TRBD1
abundance: large
j_gene: TRBJ1-1
v_gene: TRBV6-2/TRBV6-3
CDR3nt: TGTGCCAGCAGTTACTCATCGGGACAGCCTATGAACACTGAAGCTTTCTTT
CDR3aa: CASSYSSGQPMNTEAFF

d_gene: -
abundance: large
j_gene: TRBJ2-2
v_gene: TRBV27
CDR3nt: TGTGCCAGCAGTTTAGCGAACACCGGGGAGCTGTTTTTT
CDR3aa: CASSLANTGELFF

d_gene: -
abundance: large
j_gene: TRBJ1-2
v_gene: TRBV4-2
CDR3nt: TGTGCCAGCAGCCAAGATGGGTCGGCTAGTCCTTCTTCCTATGGCTACACCTTC
CDR3aa: CASSQDGSASPSSYGYTF

d_gene: TRBD2
abundance: medium-sized
j_gene: TRBJ2-3
v_gene: TRBV29-1
CDR3nt: TGCAGCGTTGATACGAAGTTGACTAGCGGGATTAAGGGCACAGATACGCAGTATTTT
CDR3aa: CSVDTKLTSGIKGTDTQYF

d_gene: TRBD2
abundance: large
j_gene: TRBJ2-3
v_gene: TRBV7-2
CDR3nt: TGTGCCAGCAGCCCGTCTCTAGCGGCCCTGGGGAAAGATACGCAGTATTTT
CDR3aa: CASSPSLAALGKDTQYF

d_gene: -
abundance: medium-sized
j_gene: TRBJ1-2
v_gene: TRBV5-4
CDR3nt: TGTGCCAGCAGCTTGGAGTCGCAGGCCTGGGGCTATGGCTACACCTTC
CDR3aa: CASSLESQAWGYGYTF

d_gene: -
abundance: large
j_gene: TRBJ2-7
v_gene: TRBV14
CDR3nt: TGTGCCAGCAGCCCGGCGAACTACGAGCAGTACTTC
CDR3aa: CASSPANYEQYF

d_gene: -
abundance: large
j_gene: TRBJ2-1
v_gene: TRBV24-1
CDR3nt: TGTGCCACCAGTGATCGTAGCGGACAATACAATGAGCAGTTCTTC
CDR3aa: CATSDRSGQYNEQFF

d_gene: -
abundance: large
j_gene: TRBJ2-1
v_gene: TRBV19
CDR3nt: TGTGCCAGTAGTATAGGTCTGCGGTTCAATGAGCAGTTCTTC
CDR3aa: CASSIGLRFNEQFF

d_gene: -
abundance: medium-sized
j_gene: TRBJ2-3
v_gene: TRBV29-1
CDR3nt: TGCAGCGTTGAAGAGGGCCGCATAACAGATACGCAGTATTTT
CDR3aa: CSVEEGRITDTQYF

d_gene: TRBD1
abundance: large
j_gene: TRBJ2-2
v_gene: TRBV5-5
CDR3nt: TGTGCCAGCAGCCCTCAGGGGGTTGGGGAGCTGTTTTTT
CDR3aa: CASSPQGVGELFF

d_gene: -
abundance: medium-sized
j_gene: TRBJ1-1
v_gene: TRBV19
CDR3nt: TGTGCCAGTAGTATCGGGACCCGTCTGAACACTGAAGCTTTCTTT
CDR3aa: CASSIGTRLNTEAFF

d_gene: TRBD1
abundance: large
j_gene: TRBJ2-3
v_gene: TRBV2
CDR3nt: TGTGCCAGCAGCCCGACAGGGGGTAGCACAGATACGCAGTATTTT
CDR3aa: CASSPTGGSTDTQYF

d_gene: -
abundance: large
j_gene: TRBJ2-1
v_gene: TRBV19
CDR3nt: TGTGCCAGTAGTCAGACAGGAGAATACAATGAGCAGTTCTTC
CDR3aa: CASSQTGEYNEQFF

d_gene: -
abundance: medium-sized
j_gene: TRBJ2-7
v_gene: TRBV20-1
CDR3nt: TGCAGTGCTAGAGGTAACCTCGGTGCGACGAGCTCCTACGAGCAGTACTTC
CDR3aa: CSARGNLGATSSYEQYF

d_gene: -
abundance: -
j_gene: TRBJ2-1
v_gene: TRBV5-1
CDR3nt: TGCGCCAGCAGGAGTAATGCAGGGGCCCACAATGAGCAGTTCTTC
CDR3aa: CASRSNAGAHNEQFF

d_gene: -
abundance: medium-sized
j_gene: TRBJ2-7
v_gene: TRBV7-2
CDR3nt: TGTGCCAGCAGCTTTTTAGCCGACTACGAGCAGTACTTC
CDR3aa: CASSFLADYEQYF

d_gene: -
abundance: large
j_gene: TRBJ2-7
v_gene: TRBV27
CDR3nt: TGTGCCAGCAGTTTATCGAACGGAGCTGCCTACGAGCAGTACTTC
CDR3aa: CASSLSNGAAYEQYF

d_gene: TRBD2
abundance: -
j_gene: TRBJ2-1
v_gene: TRBV19
CDR3nt: TGTGCCAGTAGTTTTATAGGGACTAGCGACTATCATGAGCAGTTCTTC
CDR3aa: CASSFIGTSDYHEQFF

d_gene: TRBD1
abundance: medium-sized
j_gene: TRBJ2-7
v_gene: TRBV19
CDR3nt: TGTGCCAGTAGTTCCAGACAGGGGGTGGGCGAGCAGTACTTC
CDR3aa: CASSSRQGVGEQYF

d_gene: -
abundance: -
j_gene: TRBJ2-7
v_gene: TRBV4-2
CDR3nt: TGTGCCAGCAGCCAGACCGGGGCAGGGGCCTACGAGCAGCACTTC
CDR3aa: CASSQTGAGAYEQHF

d_gene: -
abundance: medium-sized
j_gene: TRBJ2-5
v_gene: TRBV20-1
CDR3nt: TGCAGTGCTAGAGATCGGCAAGAGACCCAGTACTTC
CDR3aa: CSARDRQETQYF

d_gene: -
abundance: large
j_gene: TRBJ2-1
v_gene: TRBV12-3/TRBV12-4
CDR3nt: TGTGCCAGCAGTTGGGGACCAAACTCCTACAATGAGCAGTTCTTC
CDR3aa: CASSWGPNSYNEQFF